The 11 T cell receptor beta chains listed next were all sequenced from one sample in a study of cytomegalovirus exposure and HLA in healthy donors. The PCR contained 60 Vbeta and 13 Jbeta primers. Clones were read by immunoSEQ multiplex PCR, and TCRdb kept only the in-frame ones, dropping some. The data hold roughly 51,000 clones, with about four fifths observed a single time. The sample taken for sequencing was PBMCs. These receptors all stem from a boy aged 5-17 years in good health and CMV-seropositive.

The chain uses TRBV20-1 and TRBJ2-1; the D gene is possibly TRBD1 (6 bases). CDR1 DFQATT and CDR2 SNEGSKA come from the germline V gene (reference sequence). This CDR3 comprises 11 residues. V was pared by 3 bases and J by 8 bases, with 8 bases between. The CDR3 here is CSARGHYEQFF. The CDR3 DNA reads TGCAGTGCTAGGGGACACTATGAGCAGTTCTTC.

The chain joins TRBV7-9 to TRBJ1-5; 7 bases agree with TRBD1. Germline V gives CDR1 SEHNR, CDR2 FQNEAQ (reference sequence). The V segment lost 0 bases and the J segment 4 bases; nucleotides outside the gene matches: 9. This CDR3 is 17 amino acids long. The CDR3 DNA reads as TGTGCCAGCAGCTTAGCTCCTCGACAGGGCGAAAATCAGCCCCAGCATTTT. Its translation: CASSLAPRQGENQPQHF.

The count of this clone is one. The rearrangement links TRBV11-2 to TRBJ1-5; 9 nucleotides match TRBD1. CDR3 length: 15 residues. CDR1 SGHAT and CDR2 FQNNGV come from the germline V gene. V lost 3 bases to trimming and J lost 6 bases; unmatched junction nucleotides: 6. CDR3 sequence reads: CASSFGTGRGQPQHF. CDR3 coding DNA: TGTGCCAGCAGCTTCGGGACAGGGAGAGGTCAGCCCCAGCATTTT. Looking up the rest from reference TRBV11-2 and TRBJ1-5 gives the full variable domain: EAGVAQSPRYKIIEKRQSVAFWCNPISGHATLYWYQQILGQGPKLLIQFQNNGVVDDSQLPKDRFSAERLKGVDSTLKIQPAKLEDSAVYLCASSFGTGRGQPQHFGDGTRLSIL.

This clone was detected only a few times. The chain couples TRBV27 to TRBJ2-7; TRBD2 matches 8 bases. Germline V gene sequence: CDR1 MNHEY, CDR2 SMNVEV (reference sequence). V gave up 5 bases and J gave up 2 bases; unmatched junction bases: 8. The CDR3 runs to 15 residues. The CDR3 spells CASSHERGGTYEQYF. The CDR3 DNA is TGTGCCAGCAGTCACGAACGGGGGGGGACCTACGAGCAGTACTTC.

This clone was found once. The rearrangement links TRBV4-1 to TRBJ2-7; possibly TRBD2 for D (7 bases). The CDR3 runs 16 residues. The V gene's germline CDR1 is MGHRA and CDR2 YSYEKL. V was shortened by 0 bases and J by 3 bases, with 15 bases between the two germline ends. CDR3 DNA: TGCGCCAGCAGCCAAGAGGGGGACGGGGGGCACTACGAGCAGTACTTC. Amino acid sequence: CASSQEGDGGHYEQYF.

The chain recombines TRBV5-1 with TRBJ1-2; the D gene is possibly TRBD1 (6 bases). Trimming pared 3 bases from V and 3 bases from J, leaving 12 bases between. CDR3 length: 14 residues. Per germline, CDR1 SGHRS and CDR2 YFSETQ. This chain's CDR3 is CASSSDRYYYGYTF. The CDR3 coding sequence is TGCGCCAGCAGCTCGGACAGATATTACTATGGCTACACCTTC.

This clone occurred once. J is TRBJ1-1 and V is TRBV19, with D hard to call. Germline V gene lookup returns CDR1 LNHDA and CDR2 SQIVND (reference sequence). Deletions cut 7 bases from V and 6 bases from J, with 18 bases between. The length of the CDR3 is 14 residues. DNA of the CDR3: TGTGCCAGTATCAACGGCGGGTTCGGGGCTGAAGCTTTCTTT. It is translated as CASINGGFGAEAFF.

The chain couples TRBV29-1 to TRBJ2-6; D not certain. V was shortened by 6 bases and J by 2 bases, with 8 bases between the two germline ends. There are 13 residues in the CDR3. Germline V gene sequence: CDR1 SQVTM, CDR2 ANQGSEA. The CDR3 region has the DNA TGCAGCGTGACACTTACTGGGGCCAACGTCCTGACTTTC. It encodes CSVTLTGANVLTF. Supplemented by reference TRBV29-1 and TRBJ2-6, the full variable domain reads SAVISQKPSRDICQRGTSLTIQCQVDSQVTMMFWYRQQPGQSLTLIATANQGSEATYESGFVIDKFPISRPNLTFSTLTVSNMSPEDSSIYLCSVTLTGANVLTFGAGSRLTVL.

This chain connects TRBV5-4 to TRBJ2-1; D may be TRBD1 (5 bases). The ends were cut back, 2 bases at V and 2 bases at J, with 5 bases in the middle. The CDR3 extends over 13 amino acids. Germline CDR1 and CDR2: SGHNT and YYREEE (reference sequence). The CDR3 DNA reads as TGTGCCAGCAGCTTACAGGCCTACAATGAGCAGTTCTTC. This codes for CASSLQAYNEQFF.

This sequence joins TRBV2 and TRBJ2-1, with TRBD1 identical over 8 bases. The CDR3 is 14 amino acids. The V and J ends lost 11 bases and 6 bases, in that order; junction bases with no gene match: 12. CDR1 and CDR2 from the germline V gene are SNHLY and FYNNEI. The CDR3 sequence: CASPGQGNFNEQFF. In nucleotides, the CDR3 is TGTGCCTCCCCAGGACAGGGTAACTTCAATGAGCAGTTCTTC.

There are a few counts of this clone. This chain links TRBV5-4 with TRBJ1-1, with 8 bases fitting TRBD1. J lost 4 bases, V lost 0 bases, and 14 bases had no gene match. Germline V gives CDR1 SGHNT, CDR2 YYREEE (reference sequence). The CDR3 contains 18 residues. CDR3 amino acids: CASSLGLWTGKSVTEAFF. The CDR3 nucleotides are TGTGCCAGCAGCTTGGGGCTTTGGACAGGGAAATCGGTCACTGAAGCTTTCTTT.